The text below deals with one T cell receptor beta chain. In the authors' methods: Estimated nucleated cell counts came from reference gene primer amplification. Clones were read by immunoSEQ multiplex PCR, and TCRdb kept only the in-frame ones, dropping some. V, J and clone size reflect that table, while D and trimming were determined from the DNA. The repertoire includes a few hundred thousand clones, around 82% of them detected once, and around 2.9% sits in the top ten. The CDR3 totals 13 residues. CDR1 LNHDA and CDR2 SQIVND come from the germline V gene (reference sequence). V was cut by 5 bases and J by 8 bases, with 15 bases left in between. This sample stems from a study of blood T cell repertoires in COVID-19. The wider study: Donors in the United States, Italy and Spain gave samples during acute or convalescent COVID-19. T cells, B-cell-depleted T cells, or PBMCs supplied cDNA or gDNA.

Input material: peripheral blood. This sequence joins TRBV19 and TRBJ1-2; possible D gene TRBD1, 6 bases. This receptor was obtained from a woman aged 18-35 years with acute or convalescent COVID-19. CDR3 sequence (DNA): TGTGCCAGTAGTCCCGACAGGTTCGGGGGCTACACCTTC. It encodes CASSPDRFGGYTF.